Included here is one TCR beta chain sequence, with context. Its specificity is not known. The data are from a study of cytomegalovirus exposure and HLA in healthy donors. Findings and limits, study-wide: For most TCR sequences rarity was the rule, although some public TCRs occurred in many donors. It emerged from a later analysis that several of the most significant clusters appeared to be linked to common viral pathogens.

The CDR3 extends over 15 amino acids. Trimming cost V 5 bases and J 1 base; bases outside gene matches: 10. The germline V gene has CDR1 SQVTM and CDR2 ANQGSEA. Researchers ran the PCR with 60 Vbeta and 13 Jbeta primers. Produced via immunoSEQ multiplex PCR; TCRdb's table is partial and in-frame only. The sample contains about 150,000 clones, 73% of which appear only once. The V and J genes are TRBV29-1 and TRBJ2-5, with 7 positions matching TRBD2. Material: PBMCs. The source is a woman younger than 35 in good health and CMV-seropositive. CDR3 nucleotides: TGCAGCGTTTCAGGTGGGGGGGTCCCCCAAGAGACCCAGTACTTC. Translation: CSVSGGGVPQETQYF.